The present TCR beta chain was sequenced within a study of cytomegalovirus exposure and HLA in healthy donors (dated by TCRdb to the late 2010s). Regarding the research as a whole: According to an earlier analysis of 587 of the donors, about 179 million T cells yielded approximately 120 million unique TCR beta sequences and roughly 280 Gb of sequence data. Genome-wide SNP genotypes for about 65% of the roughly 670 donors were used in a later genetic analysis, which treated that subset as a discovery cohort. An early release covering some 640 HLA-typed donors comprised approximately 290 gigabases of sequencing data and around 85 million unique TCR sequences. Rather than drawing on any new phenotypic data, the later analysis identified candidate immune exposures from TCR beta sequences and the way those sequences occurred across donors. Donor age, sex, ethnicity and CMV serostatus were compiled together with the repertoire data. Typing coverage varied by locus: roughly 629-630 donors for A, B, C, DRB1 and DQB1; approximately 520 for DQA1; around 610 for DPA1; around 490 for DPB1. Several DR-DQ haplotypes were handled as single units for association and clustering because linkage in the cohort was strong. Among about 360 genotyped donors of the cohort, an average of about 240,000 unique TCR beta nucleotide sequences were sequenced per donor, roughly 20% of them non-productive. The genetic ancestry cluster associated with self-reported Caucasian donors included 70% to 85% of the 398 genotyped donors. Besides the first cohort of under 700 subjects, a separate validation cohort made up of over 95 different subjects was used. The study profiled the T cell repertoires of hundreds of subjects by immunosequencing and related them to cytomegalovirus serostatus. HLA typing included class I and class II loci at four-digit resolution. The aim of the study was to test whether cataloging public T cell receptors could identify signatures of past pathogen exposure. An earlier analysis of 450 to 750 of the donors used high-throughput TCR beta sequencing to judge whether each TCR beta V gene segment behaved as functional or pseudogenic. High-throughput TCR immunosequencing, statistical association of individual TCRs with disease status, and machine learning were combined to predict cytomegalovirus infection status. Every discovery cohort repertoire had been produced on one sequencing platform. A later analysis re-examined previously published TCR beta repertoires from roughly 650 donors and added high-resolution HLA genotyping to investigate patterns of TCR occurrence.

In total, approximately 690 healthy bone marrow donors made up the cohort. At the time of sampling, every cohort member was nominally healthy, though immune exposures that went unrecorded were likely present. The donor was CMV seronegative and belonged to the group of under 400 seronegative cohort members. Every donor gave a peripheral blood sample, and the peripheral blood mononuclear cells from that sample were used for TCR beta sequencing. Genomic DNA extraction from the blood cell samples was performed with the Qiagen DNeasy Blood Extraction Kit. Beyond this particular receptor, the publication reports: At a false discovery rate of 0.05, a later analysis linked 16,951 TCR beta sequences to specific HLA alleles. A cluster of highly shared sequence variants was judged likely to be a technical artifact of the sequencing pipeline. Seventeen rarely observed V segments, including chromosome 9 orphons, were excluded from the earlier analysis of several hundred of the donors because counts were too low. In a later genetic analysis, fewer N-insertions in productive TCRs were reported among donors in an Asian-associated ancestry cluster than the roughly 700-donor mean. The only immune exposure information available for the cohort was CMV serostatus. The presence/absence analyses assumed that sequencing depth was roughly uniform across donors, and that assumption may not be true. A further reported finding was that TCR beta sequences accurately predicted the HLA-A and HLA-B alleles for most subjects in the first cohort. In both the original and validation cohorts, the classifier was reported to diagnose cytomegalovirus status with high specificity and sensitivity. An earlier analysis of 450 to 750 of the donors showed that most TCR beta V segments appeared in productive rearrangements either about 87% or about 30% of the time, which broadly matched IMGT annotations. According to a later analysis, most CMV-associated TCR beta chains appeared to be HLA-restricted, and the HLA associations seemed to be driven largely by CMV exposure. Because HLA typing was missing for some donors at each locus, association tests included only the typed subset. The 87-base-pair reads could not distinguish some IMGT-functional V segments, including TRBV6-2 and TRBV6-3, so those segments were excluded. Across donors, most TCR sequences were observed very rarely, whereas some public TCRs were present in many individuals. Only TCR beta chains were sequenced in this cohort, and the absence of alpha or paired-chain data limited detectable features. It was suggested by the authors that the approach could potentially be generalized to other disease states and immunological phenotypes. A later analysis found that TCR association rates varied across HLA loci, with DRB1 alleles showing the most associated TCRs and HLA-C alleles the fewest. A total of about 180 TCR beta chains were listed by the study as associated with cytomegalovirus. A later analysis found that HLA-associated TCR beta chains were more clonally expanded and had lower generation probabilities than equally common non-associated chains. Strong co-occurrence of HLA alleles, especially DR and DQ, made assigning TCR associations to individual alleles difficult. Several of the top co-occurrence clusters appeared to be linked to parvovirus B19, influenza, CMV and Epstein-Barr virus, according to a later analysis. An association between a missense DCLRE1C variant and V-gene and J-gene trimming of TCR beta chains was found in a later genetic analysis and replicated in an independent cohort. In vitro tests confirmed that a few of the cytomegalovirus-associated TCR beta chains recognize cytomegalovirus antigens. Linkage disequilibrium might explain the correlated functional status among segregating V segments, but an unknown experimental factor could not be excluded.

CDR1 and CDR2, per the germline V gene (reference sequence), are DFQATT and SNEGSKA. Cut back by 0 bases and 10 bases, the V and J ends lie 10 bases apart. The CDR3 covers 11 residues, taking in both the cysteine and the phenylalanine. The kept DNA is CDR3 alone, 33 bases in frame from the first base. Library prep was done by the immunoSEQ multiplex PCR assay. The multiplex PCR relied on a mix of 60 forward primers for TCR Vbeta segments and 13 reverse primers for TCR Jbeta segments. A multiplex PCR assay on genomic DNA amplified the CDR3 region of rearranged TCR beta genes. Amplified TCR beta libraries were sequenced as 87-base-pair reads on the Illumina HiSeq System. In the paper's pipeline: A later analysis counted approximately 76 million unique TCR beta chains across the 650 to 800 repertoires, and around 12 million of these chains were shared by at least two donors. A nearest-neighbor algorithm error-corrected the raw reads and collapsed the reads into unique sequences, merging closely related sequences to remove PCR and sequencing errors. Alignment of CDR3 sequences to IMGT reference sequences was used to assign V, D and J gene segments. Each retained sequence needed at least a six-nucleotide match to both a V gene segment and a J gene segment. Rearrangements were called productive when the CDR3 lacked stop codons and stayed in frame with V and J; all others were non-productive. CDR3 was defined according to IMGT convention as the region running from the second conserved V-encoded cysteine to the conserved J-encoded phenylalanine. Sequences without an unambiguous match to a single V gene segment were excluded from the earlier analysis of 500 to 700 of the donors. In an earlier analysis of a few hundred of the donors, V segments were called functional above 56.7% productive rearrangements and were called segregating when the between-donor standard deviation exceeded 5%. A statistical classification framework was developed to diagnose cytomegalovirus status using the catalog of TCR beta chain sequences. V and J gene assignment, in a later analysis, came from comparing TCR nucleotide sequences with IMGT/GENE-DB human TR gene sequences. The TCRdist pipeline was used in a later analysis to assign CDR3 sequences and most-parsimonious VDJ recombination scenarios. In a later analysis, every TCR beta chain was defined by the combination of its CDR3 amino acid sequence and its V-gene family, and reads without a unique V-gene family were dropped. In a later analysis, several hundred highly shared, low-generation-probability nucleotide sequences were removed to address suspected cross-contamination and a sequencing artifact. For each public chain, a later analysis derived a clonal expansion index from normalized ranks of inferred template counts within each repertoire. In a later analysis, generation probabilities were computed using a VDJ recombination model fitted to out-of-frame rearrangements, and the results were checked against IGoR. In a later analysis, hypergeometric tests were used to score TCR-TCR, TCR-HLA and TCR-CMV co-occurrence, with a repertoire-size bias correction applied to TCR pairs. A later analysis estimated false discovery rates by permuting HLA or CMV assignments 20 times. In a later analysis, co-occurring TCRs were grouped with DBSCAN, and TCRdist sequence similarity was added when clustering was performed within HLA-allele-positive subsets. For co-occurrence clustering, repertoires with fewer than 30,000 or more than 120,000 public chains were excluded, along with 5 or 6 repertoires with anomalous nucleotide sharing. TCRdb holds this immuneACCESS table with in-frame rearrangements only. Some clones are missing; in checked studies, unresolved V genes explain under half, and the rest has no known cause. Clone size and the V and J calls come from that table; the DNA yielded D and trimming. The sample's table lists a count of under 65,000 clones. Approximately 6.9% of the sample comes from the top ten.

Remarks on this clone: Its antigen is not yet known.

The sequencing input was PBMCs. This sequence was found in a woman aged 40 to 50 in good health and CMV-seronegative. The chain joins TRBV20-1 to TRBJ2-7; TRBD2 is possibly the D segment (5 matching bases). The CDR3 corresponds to CSARDAGRQYF. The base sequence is TGCAGTGCTAGAGATGCGGGTAGACAGTACTTC.